This is a list of T cell receptor beta chains from one sample in a study of vaccination and CD4 T cells after COVID-19. No antigen has been identified for these receptors. Each CDR3 protein gets one entry after TCRdb re-called the PCR reads with MiXCR. The sample contains some 4,900 distinct CDR3 sequences, around two fifths of which appear only once. Sequenced material: CD4+ T cells from blood, cultured in vitro. Every receptor here comes from a human donor in good health. Both conserved end residues are part of each CDR3.

TRBJ1-6,15,TRBV7-2,CASSLFGGYNSPLHF
TRBJ1-1,10,TRBV25-1,CASLGGEAFF
TRBJ2-7,13,TRBV6-1,CASSRDINYEQYF
TRBJ1-5,13,TRBV30,CAWSGSLGQPQHF
TRBJ2-6,17,TRBV6-1,CASSESAFKSGANVLTF
TRBJ1-5,11,TRBV5-6,CASSANQPQHF
TRBJ1-4,14,TRBV20-1,CSAWGGATNEKLFF
TRBJ2-5,19,TRBV7-9,CASSRGLAGGSLYQETQYF
TRBJ2-5,10,TRBV20-1,CSAGYETQYF
TRBJ2-7,16,TRBV6-1,CASSEAPPGLRYEQYF
TRBJ1-2,15,TRBV14,CASSQGNLKHYGYTF
TRBJ2-7,12,TRBV7-9,CASTIGSGEQYF
TRBJ1-6,20,TRBV11-2,CASSTNTGLSTTSYNSPLHF
TRBJ1-1,12,TRBV19,CATRDRNTEAFF
TRBJ1-6,18,TRBV7-2,CASSQGSAGAFQYSPLHF
TRBJ2-2,14,TRBV20-1,CSASKKGGTGELFF
TRBJ1-2,14,TRBV15,CATSRGLEFGGYTF
TRBJ1-3,14,TRBV19,CASSPDRDLDTIYF
TRBJ2-7,14,TRBV27,CASSFSGVRHEQYF
TRBJ2-2,15,TRBV19,CAKEAGKLNTGELFF
TRBJ2-7,15,TRBV7-3,CASSLGAGGSYEQYF
TRBJ1-5,13,TRBV6-1,CASSRDPRQPQHF
TRBJ1-5,16,TRBV18,CASSPTTGGANQPQHF
TRBJ2-3,14,TRBV20-1,CSARSSVGADTQYF
TRBJ1-5,15,TRBV20-1,CSASRRALGNQPQHF
TRBJ1-3,14,TRBV20-1,CSAEYRAAGNTIYF
TRBJ1-5,16,TRBV19,CASSPSHTGSGQPQHF
TRBJ1-2,15,TRBV6-1,CASRSTETYNWGYTF
TRBJ2-7,14,TRBV6-1,CASGDRWSSYEQYF
TRBJ1-2,13,TRBV4-1,CASSLEANYGYTF
TRBJ1-1,13,TRBV5-1,CASSLESTGAAFF
TRBJ1-1,10,TRBV7-8,CASRGSEAFF
TRBJ1-2,13,TRBV27,CASSNPGQVSYTF
TRBJ2-1,12,TRBV15,CATSRVHNEQFF
TRBJ2-7,12,TRBV20-1,CSAHDTSYEQYF
TRBJ2-3,17,TRBV20-1,CSAFRPSGGHFTDTQYF
TRBJ2-5,12,TRBV20-1,CSASSRKETQYF
TRBJ2-2,12,TRBV7-9,CASSYGMGELFF
TRBJ2-2,14,TRBV19,CASKSGGLSVELFF
TRBJ2-2,13,TRBV20-1,CSATREDTGELFF
TRBJ1-6,14,TRBV20-1,CSARRDRIYSPLHF
TRBJ2-3,13,TRBV7-2,CASSPVRGVTQYF
TRBJ1-2,12,TRBV6-1,CASSDRVGGYTF
TRBJ1-2,17,TRBV5-3,CASSMATAGNTNYGYTF
TRBJ2-4,18,TRBV15,CATSRDRKLAGGRNIQYF
TRBJ2-5,14,TRBV5-1,CASSLEASFETQYF
TRBJ2-2,12,TRBV20-1,CSALSPAGELFF
TRBJ2-1,16,TRBV20-1,CSAEPGLAEAYNEQFF
TRBJ1-6,12,TRBV25-1,CASSGSYSPLHF
TRBJ2-2,13,TRBV24-1,CATSAPITGELFF
TRBJ2-5,14,TRBV10-3,CAISENRAGETQYF
TRBJ1-1,13,TRBV7-6,CASSLEWGGEAFF
TRBJ2-3,15,TRBV5-6,CASSFRAGGTDTQYF